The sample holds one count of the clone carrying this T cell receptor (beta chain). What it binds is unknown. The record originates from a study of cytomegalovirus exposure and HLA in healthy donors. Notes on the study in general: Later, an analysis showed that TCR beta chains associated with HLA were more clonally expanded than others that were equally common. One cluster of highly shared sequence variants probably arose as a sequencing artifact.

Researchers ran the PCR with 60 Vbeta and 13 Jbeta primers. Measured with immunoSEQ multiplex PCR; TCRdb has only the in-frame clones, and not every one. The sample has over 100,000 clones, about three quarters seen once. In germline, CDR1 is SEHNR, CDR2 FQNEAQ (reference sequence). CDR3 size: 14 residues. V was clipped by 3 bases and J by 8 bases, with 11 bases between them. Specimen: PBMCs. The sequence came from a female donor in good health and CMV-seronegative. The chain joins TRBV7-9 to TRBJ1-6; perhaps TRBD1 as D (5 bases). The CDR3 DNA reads TGTGCCAGCAGCTTGGGGCAGGGCCATTCACCCCTCCACTTT. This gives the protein CASSLGQGHSPLHF. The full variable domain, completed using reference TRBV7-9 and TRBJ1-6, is DTGVSQNPRHKITKRGQNVTFRCDPISEHNRLYWYRQTLGQGPEFLTYFQNEAQLEKSRLLSDRFSAERPKGSFSTLEIQRTEQGDSAMYLCASSLGQGHSPLHFGNGTRLTVT.